This T cell receptor (beta chain) was found in a study of identical twins. General study findings and limits: Within beta out-of-frame sequences, the excess sharing observed between twins was weaker.

There are many counts of this clonotype. Antigen: not known. TCRdb fed the 5' RACE reads into MiXCR, producing one record per CDR3 protein. The sample has some 660,000 distinct CDR3 sequences, about 9.4% seen once. V was shortened by 5 bases and J by 5 bases, with 18 bases between the two germline ends. The germline CDR1 and CDR2 sequences are SEHNR and FQNEAQ (reference sequence). This CDR3 spans 15 amino acids. These data were also filed under a second study, of yellow fever vaccine responses in identical twins.

Sequencing was performed on PBMCs. This clonotype was obtained from a young woman in good health. This chain uses TRBV7-9 with TRBJ2-5; TRBD1 is a possible D gene (5 bases). This chain's CDR3 is CASSHVGAGLETQYF. In DNA form, the CDR3 reads TGTGCCAGCAGCCACGTGGGTGCAGGGTTGGAGACCCAGTACTTC.